Listed here is a single TCR beta chain. It lacks a known antigen. Base qualities are not recorded, but no much larger clone differs from it by a single base. V was cut back by 0 bases and J by 6 bases, leaving a gap of 9 bases between them. CDR1 KGHSY and CDR2 FQNENV are derived from the germline V gene. The CDR3 starts with the cysteine, ends with the phenylalanine, and has 14 residues. Only CDR3 DNA is held: 42 bases, read in frame from base 1. Libraries were made using the immunoSEQ multiplex PCR assay. A mixture of 60 forward primers for TCR Vbeta segments and 13 reverse primers for TCR Jbeta segments was used in the multiplex PCR. A multiplex PCR assay on genomic DNA amplified the CDR3 region of rearranged TCR beta genes. The Illumina HiSeq System was used to sequence the amplified TCR beta libraries as 87-base-pair reads. The authors' analysis ran thus. A later analysis counted approximately 76 million unique TCR beta chains across the 550 to 700 repertoires, and some 11 million of these chains were shared by at least two donors. To remove PCR and sequencing errors, raw reads were error-corrected and collapsed into unique sequences using a nearest-neighbor algorithm that merged closely related sequences. V, D and J gene segments were assigned by aligning CDR3 sequences to IMGT reference sequences. Each retained sequence needed at least a six-nucleotide match to both a V gene segment and a J gene segment. Rearrangements were classified as productive when the CDR3 lacked stop codons and remained in frame with V and J, and all other rearrangements were classified as non-productive. Following IMGT convention, CDR3 was defined as the stretch from the second conserved V-encoded cysteine to the conserved J-encoded phenylalanine. The earlier analysis of about 590 of the donors excluded sequences that lacked an unambiguous match to a single V gene segment. An earlier analysis of 587 of the donors called V segments functional above 56.7% productive rearrangements and segregating when the between-donor standard deviation exceeded 5%. To diagnose cytomegalovirus status from the catalog of TCR beta chain sequences, a statistical classification framework was built. A later analysis assigned V and J genes by comparing TCR nucleotide sequences with IMGT/GENE-DB human TR gene sequences. A later analysis assigned CDR3 sequences and most-parsimonious VDJ recombination scenarios with the TCRdist pipeline. In a later analysis, every TCR beta chain was defined by the combination of its CDR3 amino acid sequence and its V-gene family, and reads without a unique V-gene family were dropped. As a way to deal with suspected cross-contamination and a sequencing artifact, a later analysis dropped more than 500 nucleotide sequences that were highly shared and had low generation probability. For each public chain, a later analysis derived a clonal expansion index from normalized ranks of inferred template counts within each repertoire. Generation probabilities in a later analysis came from a VDJ recombination model fitted to out-of-frame rearrangements, and those results were checked against IGoR. Hypergeometric tests were used in a later analysis to score TCR-TCR, TCR-HLA and TCR-CMV co-occurrence, with a repertoire-size bias correction applied to the TCR pairs. False discovery rates were estimated in a later analysis by permuting HLA or CMV assignments 20 times. In a later analysis, co-occurring TCRs were grouped using DBSCAN, with TCRdist sequence similarity added in when clustering inside HLA-allele-positive subsets. Co-occurrence clustering excluded repertoires with fewer than 30,000 or more than 120,000 public chains, plus five with anomalous nucleotide sharing. TCRdb's version of the immuneACCESS table is confined to in-frame rearrangements and falls short of the full clone set. An unresolved V gene accounts for under half of the shortfall where checked; the remainder is of unknown origin. V and J calls and clone size are copied from that table; D and trimming were computed from the DNA. This sample has over 120,000 clones in its table, and roughly 70% of those were observed once. The ten top clones hold 7% of the sample.

The data derive from a study of cytomegalovirus exposure and HLA in healthy donors (dated by TCRdb to 2015 to 2018). Regarding the complete study: In an earlier analysis of several hundred of the donors, 276 Gb of sequence data and 100 million or so unique TCR beta sequences from roughly 190 million T cells were reported. A later genetic analysis used genome-wide SNP genotypes for about three fifths of the 666 donors, treating that subset as a discovery cohort. Using immunosequencing, the study profiled T cell repertoires from fewer than 850 subjects and related those repertoires to cytomegalovirus serostatus. Four to six DR-DQ haplotypes were handled as single units for association and clustering, since linkage in the cohort was strong. In a later analysis, previously published TCR beta repertoires from several hundred donors were re-analyzed and high-resolution HLA genotyping was added so that TCR occurrence patterns could be studied. Class I and class II HLA loci were covered by the typing at four-digit resolution. The aim of the study was to test whether cataloging public T cell receptors could identify signatures of past pathogen exposure. An early release that covered about 600 HLA-typed donors contained around 330 gigabases of sequencing data and around 85 million unique TCR sequences. Of the roughly 400 genotyped donors, approximately 80% were placed in the genetic ancestry cluster associated with self-reported Caucasian donors. In the later analysis, no new phenotypic data were used to find candidate immune exposures; instead, reliance was placed on TCR beta sequences and their occurrence across donors. To predict cytomegalovirus infection status, the study combined high-throughput TCR immunosequencing, statistical association of individual TCRs with disease status, and machine learning. Besides the first cohort of about 730 subjects, a separate validation cohort made up of 120 different subjects was used. Among roughly 370 genotyped donors of the cohort, an average of approximately 230,000 unique TCR beta nucleotide sequences were sequenced per donor, roughly 20% of them non-productive. Every repertoire in the discovery cohort had been generated on one and the same sequencing platform. An earlier analysis of about 620 of the donors applied high-throughput TCR beta sequencing to assess whether each TCR beta V gene segment acted as functional or pseudogenic. Donor age, sex, ethnicity and CMV serostatus were compiled together with the repertoire data. Typing coverage varied by locus: roughly 620-630 donors for A, B, C, DRB1 and DQB1; around 560 for DQA1; more than 600 for DPA1; around 490 for DPB1. Broader findings and caveats from the paper: In both the original and validation cohorts, the classifier was reported to diagnose cytomegalovirus status with high specificity and sensitivity. Sequencing depth was assumed to be roughly uniform across donors in the presence/absence analyses, though that assumption may not hold. Three of the identified cytomegalovirus-associated TCR beta chains were confirmed in vitro to be specific for cytomegalovirus antigens. Several of the top co-occurrence clusters appeared to be linked to parvovirus B19, influenza, CMV and Epstein-Barr virus, according to a later analysis. The 87-base-pair reads could not distinguish some IMGT-functional V segments, including TRBV6-2 and TRBV6-3, so those segments were excluded. According to a later analysis, TCR association rates differed among HLA loci, with DRB1 alleles showing the most associated TCRs and HLA-C alleles showing the fewest. V-gene and J-gene trimming of TCR beta chains was associated with a missense DCLRE1C variant in a later genetic analysis, and the association was replicated in an independent cohort. In a later analysis, some 17,000 TCR beta sequences were associated with specific HLA alleles at a false discovery rate of 0.05. Because counts were too low, seventeen rarely observed V segments, including chromosome 9 orphons, were left out of the earlier analysis of a few hundred of the donors. Linkage disequilibrium might explain the correlated functional status among segregating V segments, but an unknown experimental factor could not be ruled out. Most TCR sequences were seen in very few donors, while some public TCRs were found in many individuals. When HLA alleles, especially DR and DQ, strongly co-occurred, attributing TCR associations to individual alleles was difficult. In this cohort, only TCR beta chains were sequenced, and detectable features were limited by the absence of alpha or paired-chain data. A further reported finding was that TCR beta sequences accurately predicted the HLA-A and HLA-B alleles for most subjects in the first cohort. Because HLA typing was missing for some donors at each locus, association tests included only the typed subset. In a later analysis, HLA-associated TCR beta chains showed more clonal expansion and lower generation probabilities than non-associated chains that were equally common. According to a later genetic analysis, donors in an Asian-associated ancestry cluster had fewer N-insertions in productive TCRs than the roughly 700-donor mean. A total of fewer than 200 TCR beta chains were listed by the study as associated with cytomegalovirus. The only immune exposure information available for the cohort was CMV serostatus. According to the authors, the approach could potentially be generalized to other disease states and immunological phenotypes. Most CMV-associated TCR beta chains appeared to be HLA-restricted in a later analysis, and the HLA associations seemed to be driven largely by CMV exposure. Broadly in line with IMGT annotations, most TCR beta V segments showed up in productive rearrangements about 87% or about 30% of the time in an earlier analysis of around 600 of the donors. A cluster of highly shared sequence variants was judged likely to represent a technical artifact of the sequencing pipeline.

The cohort was made up of several hundred healthy bone marrow donors. At the time of sampling, every cohort member was nominally healthy, though immune exposures that went unrecorded were likely present. The donor tested CMV seronegative, placing the donor among the 352 seronegative members of the cohort. A peripheral blood sample was collected from each donor, and TCR beta sequencing was performed on peripheral blood mononuclear cells. The Qiagen DNeasy Blood Extraction Kit was used to extract genomic DNA from the blood cell samples. This TCR was recovered from a man aged 25-40 years in good health and CMV-seronegative. Rearrangement joined TRBV16 to TRBJ2-1; a tentative D call is TRBD1 (5 bases match). Specimen: PBMCs. The DNA sequence follows: TGTGCCAGCAGCCAATCGGGGCGCTTCAATGAGCAGTTCTTC. This is translated as CASSQSGRFNEQFF.